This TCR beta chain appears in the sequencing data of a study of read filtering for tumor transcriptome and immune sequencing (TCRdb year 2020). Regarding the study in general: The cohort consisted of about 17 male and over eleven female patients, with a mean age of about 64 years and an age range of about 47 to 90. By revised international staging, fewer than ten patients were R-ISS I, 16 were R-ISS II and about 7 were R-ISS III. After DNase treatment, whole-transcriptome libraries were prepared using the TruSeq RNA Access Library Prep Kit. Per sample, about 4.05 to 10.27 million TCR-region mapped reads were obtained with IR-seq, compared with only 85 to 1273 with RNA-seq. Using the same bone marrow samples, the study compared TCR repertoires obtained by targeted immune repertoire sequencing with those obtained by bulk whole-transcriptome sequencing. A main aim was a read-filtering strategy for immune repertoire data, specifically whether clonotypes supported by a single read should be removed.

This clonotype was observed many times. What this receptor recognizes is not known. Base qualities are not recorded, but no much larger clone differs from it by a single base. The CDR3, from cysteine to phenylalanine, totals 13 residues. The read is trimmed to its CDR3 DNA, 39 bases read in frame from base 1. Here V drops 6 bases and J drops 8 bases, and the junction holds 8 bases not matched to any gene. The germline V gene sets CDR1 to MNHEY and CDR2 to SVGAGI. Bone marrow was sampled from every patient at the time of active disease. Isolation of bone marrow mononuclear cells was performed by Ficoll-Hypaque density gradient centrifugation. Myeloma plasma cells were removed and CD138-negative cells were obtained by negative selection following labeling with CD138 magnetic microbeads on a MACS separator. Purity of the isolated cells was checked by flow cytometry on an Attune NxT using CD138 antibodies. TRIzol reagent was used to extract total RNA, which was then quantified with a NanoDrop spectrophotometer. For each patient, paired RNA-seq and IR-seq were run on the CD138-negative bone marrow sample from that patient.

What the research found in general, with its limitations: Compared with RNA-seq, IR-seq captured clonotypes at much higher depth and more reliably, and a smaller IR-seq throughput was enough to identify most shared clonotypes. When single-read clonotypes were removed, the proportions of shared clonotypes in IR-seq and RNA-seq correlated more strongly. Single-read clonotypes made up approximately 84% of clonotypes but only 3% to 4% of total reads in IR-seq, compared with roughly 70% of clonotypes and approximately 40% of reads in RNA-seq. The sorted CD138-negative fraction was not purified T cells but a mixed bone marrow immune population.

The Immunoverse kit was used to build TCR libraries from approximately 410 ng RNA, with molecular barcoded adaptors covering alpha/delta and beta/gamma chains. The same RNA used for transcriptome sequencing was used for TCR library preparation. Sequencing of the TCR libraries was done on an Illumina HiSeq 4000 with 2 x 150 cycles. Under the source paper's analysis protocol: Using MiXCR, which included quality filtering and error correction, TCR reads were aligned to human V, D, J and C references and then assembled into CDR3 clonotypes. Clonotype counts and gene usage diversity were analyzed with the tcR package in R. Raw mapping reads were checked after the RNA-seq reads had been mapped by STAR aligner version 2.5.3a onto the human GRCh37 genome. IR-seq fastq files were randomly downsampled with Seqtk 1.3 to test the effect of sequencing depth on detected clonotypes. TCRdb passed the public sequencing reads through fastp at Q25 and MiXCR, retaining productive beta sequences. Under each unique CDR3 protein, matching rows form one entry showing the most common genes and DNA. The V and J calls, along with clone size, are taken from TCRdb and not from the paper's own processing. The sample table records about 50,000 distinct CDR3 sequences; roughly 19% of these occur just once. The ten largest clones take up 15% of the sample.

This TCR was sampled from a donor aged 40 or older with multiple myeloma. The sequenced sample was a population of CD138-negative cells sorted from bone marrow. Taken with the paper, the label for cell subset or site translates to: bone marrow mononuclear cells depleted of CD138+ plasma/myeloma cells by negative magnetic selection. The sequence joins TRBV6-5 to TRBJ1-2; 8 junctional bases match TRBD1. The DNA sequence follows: TGTGCCAGCAGCCGAGACAGGGGAAGCGGCTACACCTTC. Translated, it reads CASSRDRGSGYTF.